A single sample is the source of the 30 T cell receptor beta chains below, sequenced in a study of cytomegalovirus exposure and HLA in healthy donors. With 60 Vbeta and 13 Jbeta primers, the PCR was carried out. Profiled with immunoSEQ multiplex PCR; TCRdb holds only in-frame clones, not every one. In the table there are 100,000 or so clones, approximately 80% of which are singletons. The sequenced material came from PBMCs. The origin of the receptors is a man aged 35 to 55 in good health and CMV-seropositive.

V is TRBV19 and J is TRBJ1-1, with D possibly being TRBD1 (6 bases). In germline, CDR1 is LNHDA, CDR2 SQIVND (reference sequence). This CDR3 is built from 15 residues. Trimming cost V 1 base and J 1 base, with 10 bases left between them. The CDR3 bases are TGTGCCAGTAGTATAGGGCGGGGGGCGAACACTGAAGCTTTCTTT. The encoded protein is CASSIGRGANTEAFF.

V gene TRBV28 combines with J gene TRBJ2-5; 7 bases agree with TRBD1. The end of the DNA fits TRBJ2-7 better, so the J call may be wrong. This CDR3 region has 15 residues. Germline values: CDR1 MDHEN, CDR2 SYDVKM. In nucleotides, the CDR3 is TGTGCCAGCAGTCTCTTTCGACAGGGCGACTACGAGCAGTACTTC. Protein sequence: CASSLFRQGDYEQYF.

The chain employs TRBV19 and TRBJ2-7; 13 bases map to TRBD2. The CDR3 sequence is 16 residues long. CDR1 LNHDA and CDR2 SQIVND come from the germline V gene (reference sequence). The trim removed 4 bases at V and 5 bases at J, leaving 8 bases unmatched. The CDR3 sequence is CASSKQAGLAGDEQYF. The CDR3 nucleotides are TGTGCCAGTAGTAAACAAGCCGGACTAGCGGGGGACGAGCAGTACTTC.

CDR3 in DNA: TGTGCCAGCAGTAAACAGAGGAACACTGAAGCTTTCTTT. Its translation: CASSKQRNTEAFF. This sequence joins TRBV2 and TRBJ1-1; D is unresolved. Trimming removed 5 bases from V and 1 base from J, with 8 bases in between. CDR1 SNHLY and CDR2 FYNNEI come from the germline V gene. The length of the CDR3 is 13 residues.

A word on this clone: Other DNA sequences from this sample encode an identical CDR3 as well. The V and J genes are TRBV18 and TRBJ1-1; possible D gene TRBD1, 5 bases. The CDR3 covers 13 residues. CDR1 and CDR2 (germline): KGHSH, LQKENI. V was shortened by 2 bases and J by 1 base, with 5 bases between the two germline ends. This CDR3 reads CASSPGQNTEAFF. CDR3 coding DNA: TGTGCCAGCTCACCAGGACAGAACACTGAAGCTTTCTTT.

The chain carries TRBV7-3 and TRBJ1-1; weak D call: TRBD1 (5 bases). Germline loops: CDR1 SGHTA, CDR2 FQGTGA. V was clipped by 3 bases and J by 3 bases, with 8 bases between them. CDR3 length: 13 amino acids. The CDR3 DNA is TGTGCCAGCAGCTTCGTAGGGGACACTGAAGCTTTCTTT. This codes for CASSFVGDTEAFF.

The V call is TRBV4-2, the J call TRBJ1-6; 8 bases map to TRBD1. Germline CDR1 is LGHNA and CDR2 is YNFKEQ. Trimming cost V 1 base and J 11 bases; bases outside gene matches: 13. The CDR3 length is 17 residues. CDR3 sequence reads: CASSQATITGGTAPLHF. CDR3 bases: TGTGCCAGCAGCCAAGCTACTATTACAGGGGGAACGGCACCCCTCCACTTT.

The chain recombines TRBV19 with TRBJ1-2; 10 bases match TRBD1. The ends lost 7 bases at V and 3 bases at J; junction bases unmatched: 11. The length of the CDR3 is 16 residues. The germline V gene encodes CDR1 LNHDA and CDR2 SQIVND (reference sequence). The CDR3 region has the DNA TGTGCCAGTACCCTCGAGACAGGGGGCGGGTACTATGGCTACACCTTC. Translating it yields CASTLETGGGYYGYTF.

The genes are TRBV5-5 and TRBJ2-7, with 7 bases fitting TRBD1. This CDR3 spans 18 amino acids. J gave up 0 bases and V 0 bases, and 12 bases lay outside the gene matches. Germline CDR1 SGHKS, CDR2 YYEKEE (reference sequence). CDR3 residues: CASSLAPRIGGSSYEQYF. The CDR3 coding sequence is TGTGCCAGCAGCTTGGCCCCCCGTATAGGGGGCAGCTCCTACGAGCAGTACTTC.

The chain's CDR3 is CASRGRTGGFNQPQHF. The CDR3 DNA reads as TGTGCCAGTAGGGGGAGGACAGGGGGATTCAATCAGCCCCAGCATTTT. The chain uses TRBV19 and TRBJ1-5, with 10 bases lining up with TRBD1. CDR1 is LNHDA and CDR2 is SQIVND in the germline V gene (reference sequence). The CDR3 extends over 16 amino acids. V shed 6 bases and J 3 bases; nucleotides not matched to a gene: 8.

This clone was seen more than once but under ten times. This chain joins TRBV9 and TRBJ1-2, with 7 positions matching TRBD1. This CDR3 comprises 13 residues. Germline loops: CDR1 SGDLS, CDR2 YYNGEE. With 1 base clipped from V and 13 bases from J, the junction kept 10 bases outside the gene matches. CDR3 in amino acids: CASSVKVGQRLTF. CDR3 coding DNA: TGTGCCAGCAGCGTAAAAGTGGGACAGCGTCTCACCTTC.

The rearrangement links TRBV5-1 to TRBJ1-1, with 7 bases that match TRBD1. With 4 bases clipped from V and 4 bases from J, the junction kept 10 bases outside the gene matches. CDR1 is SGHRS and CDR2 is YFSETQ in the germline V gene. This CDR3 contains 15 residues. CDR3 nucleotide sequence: TGCGCCAGCAGCCCGACCGGGACAGTTGTCACTGAAGCTTTCTTT. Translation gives CASSPTGTVVTEAFF.

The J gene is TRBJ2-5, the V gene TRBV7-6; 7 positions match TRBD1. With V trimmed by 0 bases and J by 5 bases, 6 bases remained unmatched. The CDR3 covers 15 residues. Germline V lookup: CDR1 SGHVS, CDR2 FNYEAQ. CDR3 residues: CASSLATRGPETQYF. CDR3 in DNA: TGTGCCAGCAGCTTAGCTACAAGGGGGCCCGAGACCCAGTACTTC.

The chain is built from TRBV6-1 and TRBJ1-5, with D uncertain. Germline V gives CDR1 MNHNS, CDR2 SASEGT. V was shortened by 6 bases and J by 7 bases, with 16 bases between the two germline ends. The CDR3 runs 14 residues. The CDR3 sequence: CASSAQELNQPQHF. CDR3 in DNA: TGTGCCAGCAGCGCCCAGGAATTGAACCAGCCCCAGCATTTT.

The CDR3 reads CASSQLSGGPHHEQYF. The CDR3 coding sequence is TGTGCCAGCAGCCAACTCAGCGGGGGGCCGCACCACGAGCAGTACTTC. The chain uses TRBV4-2 and TRBJ2-5; 9 bases are a match to TRBD2. The better agreement between TRBJ2-7 and the DNA end casts doubt on the J call. The CDR3 loop spans 16 amino acids. The V gene's germline CDR1 is LGHNA and CDR2 YNFKEQ.

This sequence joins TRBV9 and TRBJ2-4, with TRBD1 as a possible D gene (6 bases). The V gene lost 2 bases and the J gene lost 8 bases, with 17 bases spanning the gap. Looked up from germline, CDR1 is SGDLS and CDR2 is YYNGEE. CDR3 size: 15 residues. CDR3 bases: TGTGCCAGCAGCGTTACCGTAGGGGGTAGGGACATTCAGTACTTC. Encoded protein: CASSVTVGGRDIQYF.

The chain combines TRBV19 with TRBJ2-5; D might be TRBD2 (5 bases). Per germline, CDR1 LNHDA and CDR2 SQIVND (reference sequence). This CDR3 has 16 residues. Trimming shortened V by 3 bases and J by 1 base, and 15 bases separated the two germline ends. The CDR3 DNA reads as TGTGCCAGTAGTATGGGCGGGTACCGGTTCCAAGAGACCCAGTACTTC. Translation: CASSMGGYRFQETQYF.

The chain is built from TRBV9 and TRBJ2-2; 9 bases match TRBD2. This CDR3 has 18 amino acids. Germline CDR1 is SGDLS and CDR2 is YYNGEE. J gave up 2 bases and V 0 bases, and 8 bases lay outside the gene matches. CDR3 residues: CASSVGLAGYSNTGELFF. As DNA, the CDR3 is TGTGCCAGCAGCGTAGGGCTAGCGGGGTACTCCAACACCGGGGAGCTGTTTTTT.

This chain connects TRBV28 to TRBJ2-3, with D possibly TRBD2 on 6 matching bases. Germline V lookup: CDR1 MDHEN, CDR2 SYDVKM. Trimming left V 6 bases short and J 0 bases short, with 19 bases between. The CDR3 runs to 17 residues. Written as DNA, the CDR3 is TGTGCCAGCAGCGATTTTGGGCGGGGTACTAGCACAGATACGCAGTATTTT. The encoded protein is CASSDFGRGTSTDTQYF.

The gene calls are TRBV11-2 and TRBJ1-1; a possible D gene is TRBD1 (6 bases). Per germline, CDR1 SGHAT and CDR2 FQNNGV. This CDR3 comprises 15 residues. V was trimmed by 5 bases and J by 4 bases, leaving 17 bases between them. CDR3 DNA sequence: TGTGCCAGCAGCCCGTGGGCGCAGGGGCGCACTGAAGCTTTCTTT. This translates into CASSPWAQGRTEAFF.

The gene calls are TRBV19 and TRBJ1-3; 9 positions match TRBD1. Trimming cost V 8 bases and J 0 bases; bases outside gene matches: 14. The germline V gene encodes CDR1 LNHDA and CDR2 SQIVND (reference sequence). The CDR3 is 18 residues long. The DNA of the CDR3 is TGTGCCAGTTATGGGGACAGGGTTTTCGAAAGCTCTGGAAACACCATATATTTT. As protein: CASYGDRVFESSGNTIYF.

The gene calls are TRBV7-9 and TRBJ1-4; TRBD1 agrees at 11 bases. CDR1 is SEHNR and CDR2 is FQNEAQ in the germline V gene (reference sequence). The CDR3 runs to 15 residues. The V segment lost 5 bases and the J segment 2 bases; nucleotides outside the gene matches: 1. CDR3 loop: CASSGQGATNEKLFF. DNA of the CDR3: TGTGCCAGCAGCGGACAGGGGGCTACTAATGAAAAACTGTTTTTT. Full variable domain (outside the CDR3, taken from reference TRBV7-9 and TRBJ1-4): DTGVSQNPRHKITKRGQNVTFRCDPISEHNRLYWYRQTLGQGPEFLTYFQNEAQLEKSRLLSDRFSAERPKGSFSTLEIQRTEQGDSAMYLCASSGQGATNEKLFFGSGTQLSVL.

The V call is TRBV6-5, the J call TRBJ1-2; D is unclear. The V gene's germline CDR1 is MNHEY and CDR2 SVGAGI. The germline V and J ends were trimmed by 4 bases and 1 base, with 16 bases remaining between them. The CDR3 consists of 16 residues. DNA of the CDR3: TGTGCCAGCAGTTCTCGTGTTCGGGGAAATAACTATGGCTACACCTTC. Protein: CASSSRVRGNNYGYTF.

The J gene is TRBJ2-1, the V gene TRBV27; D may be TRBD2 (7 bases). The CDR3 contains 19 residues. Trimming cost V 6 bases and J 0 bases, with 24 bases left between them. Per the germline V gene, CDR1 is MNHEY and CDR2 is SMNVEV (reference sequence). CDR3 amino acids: CASRLLGVGGPSSYNEQFF. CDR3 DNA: TGTGCCAGCAGACTACTGGGGGTGGGGGGGCCAAGCTCCTACAATGAGCAGTTCTTC.

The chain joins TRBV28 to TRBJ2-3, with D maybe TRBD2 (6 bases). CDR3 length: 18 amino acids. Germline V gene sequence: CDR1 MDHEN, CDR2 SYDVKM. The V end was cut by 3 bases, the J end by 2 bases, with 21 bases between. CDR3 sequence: CASSFPLKVGEDTDTQYF. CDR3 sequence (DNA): TGTGCCAGCAGTTTTCCCCTCAAGGTTGGGGAGGACACAGATACGCAGTATTTT.

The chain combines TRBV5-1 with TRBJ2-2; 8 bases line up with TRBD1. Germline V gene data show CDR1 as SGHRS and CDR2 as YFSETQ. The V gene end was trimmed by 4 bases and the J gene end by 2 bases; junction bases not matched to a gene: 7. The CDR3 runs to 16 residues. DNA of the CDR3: TGCGCCAGCAGCATAGGGACAGGAGCTAACACCGGGGAGCTGTTTTTT. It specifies CASSIGTGANTGELFF.

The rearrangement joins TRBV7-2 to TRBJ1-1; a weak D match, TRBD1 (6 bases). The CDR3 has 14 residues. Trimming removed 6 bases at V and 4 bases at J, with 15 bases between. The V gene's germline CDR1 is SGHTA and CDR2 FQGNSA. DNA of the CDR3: TGTGCCAGCAGTTACGAGGCGGGGGCCACTGAAGCTTTCTTT. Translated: CASSYEAGATEAFF.

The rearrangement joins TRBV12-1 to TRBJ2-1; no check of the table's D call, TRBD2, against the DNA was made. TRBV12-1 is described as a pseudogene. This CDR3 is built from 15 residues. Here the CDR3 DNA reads TGTGCCAGCAGCTTAACCTCGAGCTCCTACAATGAGCAGTTCTTC. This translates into CASSLTSSSYNEQFF.

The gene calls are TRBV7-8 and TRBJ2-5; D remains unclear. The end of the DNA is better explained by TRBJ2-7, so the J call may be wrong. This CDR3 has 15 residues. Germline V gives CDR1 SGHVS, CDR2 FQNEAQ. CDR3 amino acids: CASSLHVEASYEQYF. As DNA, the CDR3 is TGTGCCAGCAGCTTACATGTAGAAGCCTCCTACGAGCAGTACTTC.

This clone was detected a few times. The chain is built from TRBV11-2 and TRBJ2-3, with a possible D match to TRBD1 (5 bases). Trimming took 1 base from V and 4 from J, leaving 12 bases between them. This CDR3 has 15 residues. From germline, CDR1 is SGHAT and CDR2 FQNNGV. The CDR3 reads CASSLVQGPPDTQYF. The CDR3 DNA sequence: TGTGCCAGCAGCTTAGTTCAGGGTCCCCCAGATACGCAGTATTTT.